This T cell receptor (beta chain) originates from a study of T cells in Graves' hyperthyroidism and ophthalmopathy (dated by TCRdb to between 2017 and 2020). About the study as a whole: Peripheral blood was sampled at the time of initial diagnosis, prior to any treatment. To identify distinguishing TCR V-J signatures, a discovery cohort of some 99 patients was used, comprising 40 to 45 with Graves' ophthalmopathy and 57 with stable Graves' hyperthyroidism. After sampling, hyperthyroidism patients received methimazole starting at 30 mg daily, and ophthalmopathy patients received high-dose intravenous methylprednisolone. Whether ophthalmopathy could be predicted prospectively was tested in an independent validation cohort made up of approximately 19 hyperthyroidism patients plus 17 patients who later progressed to ophthalmopathy. The paper reports TCR Vbeta CDR3 sequencing of some 140 peripheral blood samples: 40 to 45 ophthalmopathy, 75 to 80 hyperthyroidism and approximately 17 progressor patients. In roughly six Graves' hyperthyroidism patients, the study also compared T-cell repertoires from thyroid tissue with T-cell repertoires from blood. For training and testing, the 100 patients in the discovery cohort were randomly divided in a 7:3 ratio. The study at large found these results: No statistical method was used to fix the sample size in advance, and group allocation was not hidden from the investigators. Most expanded thyroid clonotypes (frequency above 0.001) were also detected in blood, a finding suggesting that blood repertoires may reflect thyroid immune responses. A model built on a 13 V-J signature distinguished ophthalmopathy from stable hyperthyroidism, reaching around 87% sensitivity and approximately 81% specificity in cross-validation and 80%/75% in testing. In validation, progression to ophthalmopathy was predicted by the model with nearly 71% sensitivity and 72.22% specificity, a median of roughly six months before onset.

This clonotype was recorded only once. Its antigen is not yet known. No base qualities exist here, and no much larger clone lies one base off it. A read on its own is weak evidence. The TCR beta CDR3 regions were amplified from RNA transcripts. The TCR CDR3 was subjected to a first round of RT-PCR using the HTBI primer set and the Qiagen OneStep RT-PCR kit. A second multiplex PCR round built the libraries, followed by size selection and purification. Paired-end sequencing of the libraries was performed with 100 bp reads on an Illumina HiSeq2000. The published analysis was carried out like this. SOAPnuke was used to process the raw data, removing reads that contained adapters or uncalled bases, had a mean Phred below 15, or lacked an exact match to the constant primer or identifier. High-quality paired reads were merged with COPE v1.2.5, and unique nucleotide sequences were defined as clonotypes. Clonotypes were aligned to IMGT TRBV, TRBD and TRBJ reference segments using MiTCR v1.1. Analysis was restricted to V-J combinations with a frequency above 0.0001, which covered about 99% of repertoires. A TCS score was defined as the ratio of F50 (clonal expansion) to E x V (chaos), with BLOSUM62-based TCRdist applied between CDR3 peptides within each V-J. Welch's t-statistics and random forest reduced around 510 V-J features to about 13, which were used in a naive Bayes classifier (R e1071). TCRdb cleaned the public reads at Q25 with fastp, built clones with MiXCR and kept in-frame beta chains. Rows with one shared CDR3 protein collapse into an entry with the most common genes and DNA. V and J calls and clone size were set by TCRdb, not the authors. This sample has some 490,000 distinct CDR3 sequences in its table, and under 25% of those were observed once. Under 55% of the sample rests with the top ten.

V loses 5 bases of germline sequence and J loses 0 bases, and the interval between the two ends is 17 bases. The CDR3, from cysteine to phenylalanine, totals 18 residues. CDR3 DNA is the only sequence kept; it has 54 bases, read in frame from the first base. Reading the germline V gene gives CDR1 SGHTA and CDR2 FQGNSA. Ophthalmopathy patients had moderately to severely active disease, Clinical Activity Score of at least 3, NOSPECS grade of at least 4, and duration under 3 months. Any patient with an uncontrolled infection, another autoimmune disease, pregnancy or lactation was excluded. Diagnoses were based on clinical symptoms, serum thyroxine and TRAb, thyroid ultrasound and orbital computed tomography. PBMCs were separated from under 12 ml of fresh peripheral blood using Ficoll-Paque density gradient centrifugation. Total RNA was extracted with Trizol reagent, and quality was checked on an Agilent 2100 Bioanalyzer.

The sequence links TRBV7-2 to TRBJ2-6, with no confident D gene call. The TCR was taken from a woman between 70 and 85 years old with Graves' ophthalmopathy. The specimen sequenced was blood. The base sequence is TGTGCCAGCAGCCCGGACCTCCTACGTCACTCTGGGGCCAACGTCCTGACTTTC. Its protein product is CASSPDLLRHSGANVLTF.